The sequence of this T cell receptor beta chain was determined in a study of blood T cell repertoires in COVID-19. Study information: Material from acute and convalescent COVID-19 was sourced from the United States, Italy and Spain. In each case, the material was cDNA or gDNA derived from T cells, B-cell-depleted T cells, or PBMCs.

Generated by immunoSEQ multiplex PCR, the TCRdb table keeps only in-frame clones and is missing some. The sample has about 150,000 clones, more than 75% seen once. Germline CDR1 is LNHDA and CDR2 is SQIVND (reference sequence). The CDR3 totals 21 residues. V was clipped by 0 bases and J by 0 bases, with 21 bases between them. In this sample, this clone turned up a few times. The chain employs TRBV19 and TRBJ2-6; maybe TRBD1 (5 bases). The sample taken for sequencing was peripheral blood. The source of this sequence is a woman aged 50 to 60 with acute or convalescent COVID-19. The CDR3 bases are TGTGCCAGTAGTATAGATATGGGTCATTTTCAGGGAACCTCTGGGGCCAACGTCCTGACTTTC. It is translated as CASSIDMGHFQGTSGANVLTF.